The 20 T cell receptor beta chains given below trace back to one sample, sequenced in a study of blood T cell repertoires in COVID-19. The protocol was immunoSEQ multiplex PCR, while the TCRdb copy is restricted to in-frame clones and leaves out a portion. The repertoire holds more than 250,000 clones, with nearly 90% as singletons. The sequenced material came from PBMCs or T cells enriched from blood (not recorded which). The receptors originated from a woman in her late teens or twenties with acute COVID-19.

This chain connects TRBV19 to TRBJ1-3; D is undetermined. Germline V gene lookup returns CDR1 LNHDA and CDR2 SQIVND (reference sequence). V was shortened by 5 bases and J by 1 base, with 9 bases between the two germline ends. This CDR3 comprises 14 residues. The CDR3 sequence is CASSHTPSGNTIYF. DNA of the CDR3: TGTGCCAGTAGTCACACCCCTTCTGGAAACACCATATATTTT.

The V call is TRBV11-1, the J call TRBJ2-2; 7 bases are a match to TRBD1. The trim removed 2 bases at V and 3 bases at J, leaving 3 bases unmatched. This CDR3 contains 15 residues. CDR1 and CDR2 (germline): SGHAT, FQDESV (reference sequence). The CDR3 is CASSLNRGDTGELFF. CDR3 nucleotides: TGTGCCAGCAGCTTAAACAGGGGAGACACCGGGGAGCTGTTTTTT.

V gene TRBV27 combines with J gene TRBJ2-3; D is uncertain. The CDR3 covers 14 residues. Per germline, CDR1 MNHEY and CDR2 SMNVEV (reference sequence). Trimming removed 2 bases from V and 5 bases from J, with 11 bases in between. The CDR3 sequence is CASSLAAVRDTQYF. CDR3 in DNA: TGTGCCAGCAGTTTAGCGGCGGTCCGAGATACGCAGTATTTT.

There are a few counts of this clone. CDR3 coding DNA: TGCAGCGTTCCGGAGAGGCCGGACTACAATGAGCAGTTCTTC. Its translation is CSVPERPDYNEQFF. The chain joins TRBV29-1 to TRBJ2-1; no clear D gene. In germline, CDR1 is SQVTM, CDR2 ANQGSEA. The CDR3 has 14 residues. V dropped 5 bases and J dropped 3 bases, with 14 bases sitting between them.

The chain is built from TRBV7-2 and TRBJ2-3, with 9 bases matching TRBD2. Germline CDR1 reads SGHTA; CDR2 reads FQGNSA. The CDR3 consists of 15 residues. V trimming: 5 bases; J trimming: 4 bases; junction bases outside the gene matches: 7. The CDR3 is CASSISGSLADTQYF. CDR3 DNA sequence: TGTGCCAGCAGCATTAGCGGGAGTCTCGCAGATACGCAGTATTTT.

J is TRBJ1-4 and V is TRBV29-1; 8 bases are a match to TRBD1. The CDR3 is made up of 13 amino acids. CDR1 and CDR2 (germline): SQVTM, ANQGSEA. J lost 7 bases, V lost 1 base, and 2 bases had no gene match. The CDR3 coding sequence is TGCAGCGTTGAAGGGACAGGGAGTGAAAAACTGTTTTTT. This sequence encodes CSVEGTGSEKLFF. Full variable domain (missing parts from reference TRBV29-1 and TRBJ1-4): SAVISQKPSRDICQRGTSLTIQCQVDSQVTMMFWYRQQPGQSLTLIATANQGSEATYESGFVIDKFPISRPNLTFSTLTVSNMSPEDSSIYLCSVEGTGSEKLFFGSGTQLSVL.

This chain joins TRBV11-2 and TRBJ2-7; TRBD2 is a possible D gene (6 bases). The CDR3 length is 16 residues. V lost 5 bases and J lost 3, with 20 bases in between. In germline, CDR1 is SGHAT, CDR2 FQNNGV. The CDR3 reads CASSLSSGGVGYEQYF. The CDR3 bases are TGTGCCAGCAGCCTTTCTTCCGGGGGAGTAGGCTACGAGCAGTACTTC.

This chain uses TRBV5-5 with TRBJ2-1; TRBD2 agrees at 7 bases. This CDR3 has 16 amino acids. Germline assignment: CDR1 SGHKS and CDR2 YYEKEE (reference sequence). The trim removed 0 bases at V and 2 bases at J, leaving 5 bases unmatched. The CDR3 region is CASSLGEGRPYNEQFF. CDR3 DNA: TGTGCCAGCAGCTTGGGGGAGGGAAGGCCCTACAATGAGCAGTTCTTC.

The J gene is TRBJ2-1, the V gene TRBV28; 14 bases map to TRBD2. V was clipped by 4 bases and J by 10 bases; unmatched bases: 6. The CDR3 sequence is 15 residues long. Per germline, CDR1 MDHEN and CDR2 SYDVKM. The CDR3 region is CASSSGLAGGWEQFF. The CDR3 DNA is TGTGCCAGCAGTTCTGGACTAGCGGGAGGTTGGGAGCAGTTCTTC.

The chain couples TRBV27 to TRBJ1-4; 7 positions agree with TRBD1. Germline values: CDR1 MNHEY, CDR2 SMNVEV (reference sequence). V lost 1 base to trimming and J lost 4 bases; unmatched junction nucleotides: 3. This CDR3 has 15 residues. The CDR3: CASSLYPGGNEKLFF. DNA for the CDR3: TGTGCCAGCAGTTTATATCCAGGGGGTAATGAAAAACTGTTTTTT. The whole variable domain, filled in from reference TRBV27 and TRBJ1-4, reads EAQVTQNPRYLITVTGKKLTVTCSQNMNHEYMSWYRQDPGLGLRQIYYSMNVEVTDKGDVPEGYKVSRKEKRNFPLILESPSPNQTSLYFCASSLYPGGNEKLFFGSGTQLSVL.

V is TRBV27 and J is TRBJ1-5, with D uncertain. The CDR3 extends over 15 amino acids. Deletions cut 2 bases from V and 0 bases from J, with 8 bases between. Germline V gene data show CDR1 as MNHEY and CDR2 as SMNVEV (reference sequence). The CDR3 loop reads CASSLRRNSNQPQHF. Written as DNA, the CDR3 is TGTGCCAGCAGTTTACGGCGGAATAGCAATCAGCCCCAGCATTTT.

This clone was seen just once. The chain carries TRBV20-1 and TRBJ2-2, with 7 bases lining up with TRBD1. Germline CDR1 is DFQATT and CDR2 is SNEGSKA (reference sequence). CDR3 length: 11 amino acids. V gave up 3 bases and J gave up 12 bases; unmatched junction bases: 4. The CDR3 nucleotides are TGCAGTGCTAGTATCAGGGGGAAGCTGTTTTTT. Protein product: CSASIRGKLFF.

For the CDR3, the DNA is TGTGCCAGCAGCGCCGGGACAGGGTTAGGCTACACCTTC. Translated, it gives CASSAGTGLGYTF. The V and J genes are TRBV7-9 and TRBJ1-2; 9 bases fit TRBD1. There are 13 residues in the CDR3. V lost 5 bases and J lost 8; bases outside the gene matches: 6. Germline-derived CDR1 and CDR2 are SEHNR and FQNEAQ (reference sequence).

This rearrangement joins TRBV3-1 (or the pseudogene TRBV3-2) to TRBJ2-7, with TRBD2 matching 13 bases. CDR1 and CDR2 (germline): LGHDT, YNNKEL (reference sequence). The V and J ends lost 4 bases and 3 bases, in that order; junction bases with no gene match: 3. CDR3 length equals 15 residues. This chain's CDR3 is CASSLGTSGIYEQYF. As DNA, the CDR3 is TGTGCCAGCAGCCTCGGGACTAGCGGGATCTACGAGCAGTACTTC.

V and J are TRBV7-9 and TRBJ2-7, with 10 bases aligning to TRBD2. This CDR3 has 14 amino acids. Germline V lookup: CDR1 SEHNR, CDR2 FQNEAQ (reference sequence). V lost 2 bases, J lost 5 bases, and 3 bases stayed unmatched. The CDR3 protein is CASSLTSGANEQYF. CDR3 coding DNA: TGTGCCAGCAGCTTAACTAGCGGGGCAAACGAGCAGTACTTC.

This chain links TRBV18 with TRBJ2-7, with D possibly being TRBD2 (6 bases). The V and J ends lost 3 bases and 1 base respectively, with 13 bases between them. Germline lookup yields CDR1 KGHSH and CDR2 LQKENI. The CDR3 consists of 15 residues. Here the CDR3 reads CASSPEVGGSYEQYF. CDR3 DNA: TGTGCCAGCTCACCGGAAGTGGGAGGATCCTACGAGCAGTACTTC. The variable domain in full, completed from reference TRBV18 and TRBJ2-7, reads NAGVMQNPRHLVRRRGQEARLRCSPMKGHSHVYWYRQLPEEGLKFMVYLQKENIIDESGMPKERFSAEFPKEGPSILRIQQVVRGDSAAYFCASSPEVGGSYEQYFGPGTRLTVT.

The gene calls are TRBV19 and TRBJ2-3; the D is unclear. This CDR3 has 12 residues. The V gene's germline CDR1 is LNHDA and CDR2 SQIVND (reference sequence). V was clipped by 6 bases and J by 2 bases, with 6 bases between them. The CDR3 protein is CASSSVTDTQYF. As DNA, the CDR3 is TGTGCCAGTAGCTCAGTCACAGATACGCAGTATTTT.

This sequence joins TRBV7-2 and TRBJ2-7; possibly TRBD2 for D (5 bases). CDR3 length: 14 amino acids. Looked up from germline, CDR1 is SGHTA and CDR2 is FQGNSA. V lost 6 bases to trimming and J lost 2 bases, with 14 bases between them. CDR3 sequence (DNA): TGTGCCAGCAGGGAGCGAGGGTTCACCTACGAGCAGTACTTC. It encodes CASRERGFTYEQYF.

V and J are TRBV7-9 and TRBJ2-5; 10 bases agree with TRBD1. J was trimmed by 4 bases and V by 1 base; bases with no gene match: 15. CDR1 SEHNR and CDR2 FQNEAQ come from the germline V gene (reference sequence). This CDR3 has 19 residues. The CDR3 is CASSLVGRQGALVRETQYF. CDR3 DNA sequence: TGTGCCAGCAGCTTAGTGGGGCGACAGGGGGCTCTAGTCCGAGAGACCCAGTACTTC. Complete variable domain (other parts from reference TRBV7-9 and TRBJ2-5): DTGVSQNPRHKITKRGQNVTFRCDPISEHNRLYWYRQTLGQGPEFLTYFQNEAQLEKSRLLSDRFSAERPKGSFSTLEIQRTEQGDSAMYLCASSLVGRQGALVRETQYFGPGTRLLVL.

V usage is TRBV6-5 and J usage is TRBJ2-5; D might be TRBD2 (6 bases). Looked up from germline, CDR1 is MNHEY and CDR2 is SVGAGI. The CDR3 loop spans 15 amino acids. V lost 5 bases, J lost 2 bases, and 15 bases lay in between. CDR3 nucleotide sequence: TGTGCCAGCAGTCCCCCGGGACTGAATCAAGAGACCCAGTACTTC. Translating it yields CASSPPGLNQETQYF.